This entry is about one TCR beta chain. Its matching antigen is unknown. The V and J ends lost 3 bases and 3 bases respectively, with 8 bases between them. From germline, CDR1 is LNHDA and CDR2 SQIVND (reference sequence). CDR3 length: 13 residues. The sample originates from a study of early T cells in non-severe SARS-CoV-2 infection. Whole-study findings and limits: VDJdb-based annotation leaned toward anti-spike CD8 responses and missed private and CD4 specificities.

Unique molecular identifiers were affixed to single, distinct cDNA molecules. Using its own MiXCR run on the 5' RACE reads, TCRdb lists one record per CDR3 protein. The table shows around 58,000 distinct CDR3 sequences, with 15% occurring only once. The sequencing used whole blood, collected at baseline. This rearrangement joins TRBV19 to TRBJ2-5; D not resolved. This clonotype was obtained from an adult who was a healthcare worker with PCR-confirmed SARS-CoV-2 infection or an uninfected control (not recorded which). This chain's CDR3 is CASSMTRKETQYF. The CDR3 region has the DNA TGTGCCAGTAGTATGACCAGGAAAGAGACCCAGTACTTC.